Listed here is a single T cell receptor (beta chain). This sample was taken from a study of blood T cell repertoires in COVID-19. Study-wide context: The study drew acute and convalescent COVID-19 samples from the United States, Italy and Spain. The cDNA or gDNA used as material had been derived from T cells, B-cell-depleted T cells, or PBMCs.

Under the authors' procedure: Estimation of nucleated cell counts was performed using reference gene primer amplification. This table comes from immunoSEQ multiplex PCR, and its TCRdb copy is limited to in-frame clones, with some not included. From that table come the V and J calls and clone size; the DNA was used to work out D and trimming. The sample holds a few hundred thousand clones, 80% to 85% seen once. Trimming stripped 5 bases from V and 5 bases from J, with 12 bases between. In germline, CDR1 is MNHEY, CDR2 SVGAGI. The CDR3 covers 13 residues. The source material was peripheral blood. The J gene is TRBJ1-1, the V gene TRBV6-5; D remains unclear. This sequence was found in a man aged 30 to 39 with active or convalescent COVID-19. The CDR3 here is CASSLRGETEAFF. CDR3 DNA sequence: TGTGCCAGCAGTCTCCGGGGTGAGACTGAAGCTTTCTTT.